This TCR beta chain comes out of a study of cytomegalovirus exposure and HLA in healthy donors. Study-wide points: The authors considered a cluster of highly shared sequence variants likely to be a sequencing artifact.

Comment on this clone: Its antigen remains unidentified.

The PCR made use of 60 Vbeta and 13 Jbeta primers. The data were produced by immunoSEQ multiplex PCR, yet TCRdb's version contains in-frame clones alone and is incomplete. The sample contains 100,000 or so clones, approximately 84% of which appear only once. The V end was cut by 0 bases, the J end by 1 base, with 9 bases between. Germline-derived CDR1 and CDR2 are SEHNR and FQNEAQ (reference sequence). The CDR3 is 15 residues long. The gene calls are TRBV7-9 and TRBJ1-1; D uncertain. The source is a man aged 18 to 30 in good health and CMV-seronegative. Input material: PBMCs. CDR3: CASSLASAGNTEAFF. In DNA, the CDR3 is TGTGCCAGCAGCTTAGCGTCGGCAGGGAACACTGAAGCTTTCTTT.